These T cell receptor beta chains were read from a single sample in a study of cytomegalovirus exposure and HLA in healthy donors. Assay used: immunoSEQ multiplex PCR; TCRdb lists only in-frame clones, some missing. Of under 250,000 clones listed, 87% are singletons. The sample consisted of PBMCs. These receptors all come from a woman under 30 in good health and CMV-seropositive. Both conserved end residues are part of each CDR3. Fields, in order: CDR3 protein, CDR3 DNA, J gene, D gene, V gene, clone size. A D gene is named only where the DNA matches it firmly. Clone size is given for some rows only: seen once, a few or many times, or a class if the clone is expanded.

CASSLFGGETQYF | TGTGCCAGCAGTTTATTTGGGGGGGAGACCCAGTACTTC | TRBJ2-5 | - | TRBV28 | -
CASSGYRGTGANVLTF | TGTGCCAGCAGTGGGTACAGGGGAACCGGGGCCAACGTCCTGACTTTC | TRBJ2-6 | TRBD1 | TRBV25-1 | -
CASSFIRGTLSNQPQHF | TGTGCCAGCAGTTTCATCCGTGGGACACTTAGCAATCAGCCCCAGCATTTT | TRBJ1-5 | - | TRBV28 | -
CASRASSGSTDTQYF | TGCGCCAGCAGGGCTAGCTCTGGTAGCACAGATACGCAGTATTTT | TRBJ2-3 | - | TRBV5-1 | -
CASSPGRIYEQYF | TGTGCCAGCAGCCCGGGTCGAATCTACGAGCAGTACTTC | TRBJ2-7 | - | TRBV7-2 | -
CASSPGTSSYTGELFF | TGTGCCAGCAGCCCTGGGACTAGCAGTTACACCGGGGAGCTGTTTTTT | TRBJ2-2 | TRBD2 | TRBV5-4 | -
CASAGSTGEQYF | TGTGCCAGCGCCGGGTCGACGGGTGAGCAGTACTTC | TRBJ2-7 | - | TRBV13 | -
CASSFATGVHTDTQYF | TGTGCCAGCAGTTTCGCGACAGGGGTCCACACAGATACGCAGTATTTT | TRBJ2-3 | TRBD1 | TRBV28 | -
CASMAGWGNQPQHF | TGTGCCAGCATGGCAGGATGGGGCAATCAGCCCCAGCATTTT | TRBJ1-5 | - | TRBV6-1 | -
CASSSNRGKGNQPQHF | TGTGCCAGCAGCTCGAACAGGGGGAAGGGCAATCAGCCCCAGCATTTT | TRBJ1-5 | TRBD1 | TRBV7-6 | -
CAWSKTSGGYEQYF | TGTGCCTGGAGTAAAACTAGCGGGGGCTACGAGCAGTACTTC | TRBJ2-7 | TRBD2 | TRBV30 | once
CSASVREKLFF | TGCAGTGCTAGTGTGCGGGAAAAACTGTTTTTT | TRBJ1-4 | - | TRBV20-1 | -
CASNPDSNLKNIQYF | TGTGCCAGCAACCCCGACAGTAACCTAAAAAACATTCAGTACTTC | TRBJ2-4 | - | TRBV27 | -
CASSLSFQSNQPQHF | TGTGCCAGCAGTTTATCTTTCCAAAGCAATCAGCCCCAGCATTTT | TRBJ1-5 | - | TRBV27 | -
CASSPWTGLSEQYF | TGTGCCAGCAGTCCGTGGACAGGGTTAAGCGAGCAGTACTTC | TRBJ2-7 | TRBD1 | TRBV27 | few
CASSQMGLRGNQPQHF | TGTGCCAGCAGCCAAATGGGACTTAGGGGCAATCAGCCCCAGCATTTT | TRBJ1-5 | - | TRBV4-2 | -
CASSLRGSGRALTYEQYF | TGTGCCAGCAGCTTACGGGGTAGCGGGAGGGCCCTCACCTACGAGCAGTACTTC | TRBJ2-7 | TRBD2 | TRBV11-2 | -
CASSLARVGGPSDTQYF | TGTGCCAGCAGCTTAGCGCGGGTGGGAGGGCCCTCAGATACGCAGTATTTT | TRBJ2-3 | TRBD2 | TRBV7-6 | -
CASSAEGTDTQYF | TGTGCCAGCAGTGCAGAGGGCACAGATACGCAGTATTTT | TRBJ2-3 | - | TRBV6-1 | many
CASCTGANYGYTF | TGTGCCAGCTGCACAGGGGCCAACTATGGCTACACCTTC | TRBJ1-2 | TRBD1 | TRBV6-5 | -
CASSLVGDEQYF | TGTGCCAGCAGCTTGGTTGGAGACGAGCAGTACTTC | TRBJ2-7 | - | TRBV5-4 | once
CASTTGQGRDIPSNTEAFF | TGTGCCAGCACCACTGGACAGGGACGCGACATACCTTCGAACACTGAAGCTTTCTTT | TRBJ1-1 | TRBD1 | TRBV5-6 | -
CATSRASPGTAPYEQYF | TGTGCCACCAGCAGAGCCTCTCCGGGGACAGCCCCCTACGAGCAGTACTTC | TRBJ2-7 | TRBD1 | TRBV15 | -
CASSPNPGSQAFF | TGTGCCAGCAGCCCTAATCCGGGATCTCAAGCTTTCTTT | TRBJ1-1 | - | TRBV5-5 | -
CASSPEGSFYEQYF | TGTGCCAGCTCACCGGAGGGATCTTTCTACGAGCAGTACTTC | TRBJ2-7 | - | TRBV28 | -
CASSFGTSYEQYF | TGCGCCAGCAGCTTCGGGACATCCTACGAGCAGTACTTC | TRBJ2-7 | - | TRBV5-1 | -
CASSYFSRVGVYEQYF | TGTGCCAGCAGTTATTTCTCCCGGGTTGGAGTCTACGAGCAGTACTTC | TRBJ2-7 | - | TRBV6-5 | -
CASSPSSSGFNGYTF | TGTGCCAGCAGTCCCTCCAGCTCAGGGTTTAATGGCTACACCTTC | TRBJ1-2 | - | TRBV2 | -
CASSMTGGAYGYTF | TGTGCCAGTAGTATGACAGGGGGCGCCTATGGCTACACCTTC | TRBJ1-2 | TRBD1 | TRBV19 | -
CAILDGGSGSVGELFF | TGTGCCATCCTTGACGGAGGGAGCGGGAGCGTCGGGGAGCTGTTTTTT | TRBJ2-2 | TRBD2 | TRBV10-3 | -
CAWSTGGSYEQYF | TGTGCCTGGAGTACGGGGGGGTCCTACGAGCAGTACTTC | TRBJ2-7 | TRBD2 | TRBV30 | -
CASSTPDRLFF | TGTGCCAGCAGCACTCCCGACAGACTGTTTTTT | TRBJ1-4 | - | TRBV7-9 | once
CASSLDRGSTEAFF | TGTGCCAGCAGCCTCGACAGGGGGTCGACTGAAGCTTTCTTT | TRBJ1-1 | TRBD1 | TRBV7-3 | -
CASSQPKDRGEAFF | TGCGCCAGCAGCCAACCGAAGGACAGGGGTGAAGCTTTCTTT | TRBJ1-1 | TRBD1 | TRBV4-1 | -
CASSLVFESEAFF | TGTGCCAGCAGCTTAGTATTTGAGAGTGAAGCTTTCTTT | TRBJ1-1 | - | TRBV7-6 | -
CAWYGPTGLGTEAFF | TGTGCCTGGTACGGCCCAACGGGGTTGGGCACTGAAGCTTTCTTT | TRBJ1-1 | - | TRBV30 | -
CAWSPPSGLIGNAEQYF | TGTGCCTGGAGTCCTCCTAGCGGCCTCATCGGAAACGCCGAGCAGTACTTC | TRBJ2-7 | TRBD2 | TRBV30 | -
CASISSGGDGYTF | TGTGCCAGCATCTCGTCAGGGGGTGACGGCTACACCTTC | TRBJ1-2 | TRBD1 | TRBV2 | -
CASSSGLEGNEQFF | TGTGCCAGCAGTTCAGGACTAGAGGGCAATGAGCAGTTCTTC | TRBJ2-1 | TRBD2 | TRBV6-5 | once
CASSDNSNEKLFF | TGTGCCAGCTCTGACAACTCTAATGAAAAACTGTTTTTT | TRBJ1-4 | - | TRBV2 | -
CASSYYRETNYGYTF | TGTGCCAGCAGTTACTACAGGGAGACGAACTATGGCTACACCTTC | TRBJ1-2 | - | TRBV28 | -
CASREGLAENNEQFF | TGTGCCAGCAGGGAGGGACTAGCGGAAAACAATGAGCAGTTCTTC | TRBJ2-1 | TRBD2 | TRBV6-4 | -
CASIDSGALYEQYF | TGTGCCAGCATTGATTCAGGGGCTTTATACGAGCAGTACTTC | TRBJ2-7 | - | TRBV2 | once
CASSFPGRVNTEAFF | TGTGCCAGCAGTTTCCCGGGCAGGGTCAACACTGAAGCTTTCTTT | TRBJ1-1 | - | TRBV28 | -
CASFEGAKGYGYTF | TGTGCCAGCTTTGAGGGGGCGAAAGGTTATGGCTACACCTTC | TRBJ1-2 | TRBD1 | TRBV28 | -
CASSLLGDSSSYEQYF | TGTGCCAGCAGTTTATTGGGGGACAGCAGCTCCTACGAGCAGTACTTC | TRBJ2-7 | TRBD1 | TRBV28 | -
CASNPQGTSGSINEQFF | TGTGCCAGCAACCCACAAGGGACTAGCGGGAGTATCAATGAGCAGTTCTTC | TRBJ2-1 | TRBD2 | TRBV9 | once
CASSLEGQSYEQYF | TGTGCCAGCAGCTTAGAGGGACAGTCCTACGAGCAGTACTTC | TRBJ2-7 | TRBD1 | TRBV7-8 | -
CAWSNGTASTDTQYF | TGTGCCTGGAGTAACGGGACAGCTAGCACAGATACGCAGTATTTT | TRBJ2-3 | TRBD1 | TRBV30 | -
CASSETTAIGYYGYTF | TGTGCCAGCAGTGAAACGACTGCTATTGGGTACTATGGCTACACCTTC | TRBJ1-2 | - | TRBV2 | -
CASSLRGAGEKLFF | TGTGCCAGCAGCTTAAGAGGGGCGGGAGAAAAACTGTTTTTT | TRBJ1-4 | - | TRBV7-2 | -
CASSPGTSGNTGELFF | TGTGCCAGCAGCCCCGGGACTAGCGGGAACACCGGGGAGCTGTTTTTT | TRBJ2-2 | TRBD2 | TRBV6-6 | -
CASSYSRVYNEQFF | TGTGCCAGCAGTTACTCCCGGGTGTACAATGAGCAGTTCTTC | TRBJ2-1 | - | TRBV6-5 | few